This section outlines one T cell receptor (beta chain) sequence together with its context. Its antigen is unidentified. CDR1 is SGHTA, CDR2 FQGNSA, per germline. The length of the CDR3 is 16 residues. With 0 bases clipped from V and 3 bases from J, the junction kept 5 bases outside the gene matches. This sample was included in a study of shared clonotypes between healthy human individuals. Overall study results and limits: Among donors, clonotype sharing was expected to be affected by sequencing depth.

Evenly divided among several immunoSEQ plates was the genomic DNA of each subset. Authors' processing steps: Junction-only immunoSEQ data arrived without quality scores, meaning filtering differed. TCRdb keeps only in-frame clones here, not all; method: immunoSEQ multiplex PCR. V and J calls and clone size are given by that table; D and trimming were obtained from the DNA. Of more than 1.2 million clones in the sample, approximately 98.5% were seen once. The origin of this receptor is a man younger than 45 in good health. The genes are TRBV7-2 and TRBJ2-5, with TRBD1 identical over 9 bases. Material for sequencing was naive CD4+ T cells sorted from blood. The subset here: CD45RA+ positively selected. CDR3 residues: CASSLAGTGKKETQYF. The CDR3 nucleotides are TGTGCCAGCAGCTTAGCTGGGACAGGGAAGAAAGAGACCCAGTACTTC.